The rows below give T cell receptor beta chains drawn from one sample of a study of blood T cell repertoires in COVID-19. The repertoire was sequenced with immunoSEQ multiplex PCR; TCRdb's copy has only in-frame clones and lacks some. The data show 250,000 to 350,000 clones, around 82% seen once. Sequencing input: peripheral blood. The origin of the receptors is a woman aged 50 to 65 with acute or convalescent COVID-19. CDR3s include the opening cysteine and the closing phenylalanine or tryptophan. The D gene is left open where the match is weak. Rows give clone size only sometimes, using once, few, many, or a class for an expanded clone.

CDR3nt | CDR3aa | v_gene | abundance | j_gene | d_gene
TGTGCCAGCAGTAACGGACAGGGGGCGTCTCGGGAAAAACTGTTTTTT | CASSNGQGASREKLFF | TRBV2 | - | TRBJ1-4 | TRBD1
TGTGCCAGCAGTGAACAAGGCCAGGCTTTTAACTATGGCTACACCTTC | CASSEQGQAFNYGYTF | TRBV2 | few | TRBJ1-2 | -
TGTGCCAGCAGCCGTCGGGACAGGGGGCCCTACAATGAGCAGTTCTTC | CASSRRDRGPYNEQFF | TRBV5-6 | - | TRBJ2-1 | TRBD1
TGTGCCAGCAGCTTGGGACTAGCGGGAGAGACCCAGTACTTC | CASSLGLAGETQYF | TRBV7-9 | many | TRBJ2-5 | TRBD2
TGTGCCAGCAGCCCTACAGGGAACACCGGGGAGCTGTTTTTT | CASSPTGNTGELFF | TRBV7-9 | - | TRBJ2-2 | -
TGTGCCAGTAGTATCCCCACATCTTTACGGGATGAGCAGTTCTTC | CASSIPTSLRDEQFF | TRBV19 | once | TRBJ2-1 | -
TGCAGCGTTGGGGGGGACAGGGCCAGGTTCTTC | CSVGGDRARFF | TRBV29-1 | - | TRBJ2-1 | TRBD1
TGTGCCAGTAAAGACAGGAACTCCTACAATGAGCAGTTCTTC | CASKDRNSYNEQFF | TRBV19 | - | TRBJ2-1 | -
TGTGCCAGCAGCCAGCAGATCAGTACTAGCGGGAGAGAGACCCAGTACTTC | CASSQQISTSGRETQYF | TRBV7-6 | few | TRBJ2-5 | TRBD2
TGTGCAAGTCGCCGACCAGCGGGAGTGAATTATGCGGAGACCCAGTACTTC | CASRRPAGVNYAETQYF | TRBV12-2 | few | TRBJ2-5 | -
TGTGCCAGCAGTTCCCCTTTTTACGAGCAGTACTTC | CASSSPFYEQYF | TRBV27 | - | TRBJ2-7 | -
TGTGCCAGTGGCCGGACAGGGGGCTATGGCTACACCTTC | CASGRTGGYGYTF | TRBV19 | - | TRBJ1-2 | TRBD1
TGTGCCACCGAGGAGGGAGGGAACAATGAGCAGTTCTTC | CATEEGGNNEQFF | TRBV24-1 | once | TRBJ2-1 | TRBD2
TGTGCCAGCAGCCCCTTGAGGGGGCGCCGTGAAGCTTTCTTT | CASSPLRGRREAFF | TRBV11-2 | once | TRBJ1-1 | TRBD1
TGTGCCAGCAGCTTAAGTGAGGGGACTAGCGGGGGAACCAAAAACATTCAGTACTTC | CASSLSEGTSGGTKNIQYF | TRBV7-9 | - | TRBJ2-4 | TRBD2
TGTGCCAGCAGTGCGAGGGTGCGGGCTTTCTTT | CASSARVRAFF | TRBV25-1 | - | TRBJ1-1 | -
TGTGCCAGCAACACCCAGGGTCGATATAATGAGCAGTTCTTC | CASNTQGRYNEQFF | TRBV3-1/TRBV3-2 | - | TRBJ2-1 | -
TGTGCCAGCAGATGGCCGGGACAGGGGGCCAGGGAGCAGTACTTC | CASRWPGQGAREQYF | TRBV28 | - | TRBJ2-7 | TRBD1
TGTGCCAGCAGTGACCACGGGGAGCTGTTTTTT | CASSDHGELFF | TRBV2 | - | TRBJ2-2 | -
TGTGCCAGCAGTTCGTGGGAGAGGGCCGGGGAGCTGTTTTTT | CASSSWERAGELFF | TRBV27 | - | TRBJ2-2 | -
TGCGCCAGCAGCCAAGACCTGACAGTCCAAGAGACCCAGTACTTC | CASSQDLTVQETQYF | TRBV4-1 | - | TRBJ2-5 | -
TGTGCCACCAGTGACCCTACAGGTCCTGGGGACACCATATATTTT | CATSDPTGPGDTIYF | TRBV24-1 | - | TRBJ1-3 | -
TGCAGTGCAACCGACTGGAATGAGCAGTTCTTC | CSATDWNEQFF | TRBV20-1 | - | TRBJ2-1 | -
TGTGCCAGTAGTATATCGACAGAGGGGGTCTATGGCTACACCTTC | CASSISTEGVYGYTF | TRBV19 | - | TRBJ1-2 | -
TGTGCCAGCAGCTTAGCACGTAGCCCTGGGGCGGATGAAAAACTGTTTTTT | CASSLARSPGADEKLFF | TRBV7-9 | - | TRBJ1-4 | -
TGCGCCAGCAGCCAAGATCTGGGGGGCTATGGCTACACCTTC | CASSQDLGGYGYTF | TRBV4-3 | few | TRBJ1-2 | -
TGCGCCAGCAGCTTGAACGGGGGGGAAAAACTGTTTTTT | CASSLNGGEKLFF | TRBV5-1 | - | TRBJ1-4 | -
TGTGCCAGTAGTCTCCAGGGTGTGGGCACTGAAGCTTTCTTT | CASSLQGVGTEAFF | TRBV19 | - | TRBJ1-1 | -
TGTGCCAGCAGTTACGGTGACAGGGGGCTAGGGGAGACCCAGTACTTC | CASSYGDRGLGETQYF | TRBV6-5 | - | TRBJ2-5 | TRBD1
TGCAGCGTTCAGGGGGCGGCTAGCGGGAGTTACGAGCAGTACTTC | CSVQGAASGSYEQYF | TRBV29-1 | - | TRBJ2-7 | TRBD2
TGTGCCAACAAGGCTAGCGGTGACGAGCAGTACTTC | CANKASGDEQYF | TRBV2 | few | TRBJ2-7 | TRBD2
TGTGCCACCAGTGATTTCACCGGAGATACGCAGTATTTT | CATSDFTGDTQYF | TRBV24-1 | few | TRBJ2-3 | -
TGTGCCAGCAGCTCACAGGGGGCGCGTAGAGAGACCCAGTACTTC | CASSSQGARRETQYF | TRBV5-6 | - | TRBJ2-5 | TRBD1